A single sample gave rise to the 6 T cell receptor beta chains below, sequenced in a study of shared clonotypes between healthy human individuals. Terminally differentiated effector memory CD45RA+ cells were excluded from the naive CD8 cells, which were CD45RO-negative and positively selected for CCR7. Produced via immunoSEQ multiplex PCR; TCRdb's table is partial and in-frame only. The sample has about 680,000 clones; 92% are singletons. Sequences were obtained from naive CD8+ T cells sorted from blood. Every receptor here comes from a man aged 25-45 years in good health.

In this sample, this clone turned up once. In nucleotides, the CDR3 is TGTGCCTGGAGTGGAGCGGAAAACTACAATGAGCAGTTCTTC. This encodes CAWSGAENYNEQFF. V usage is TRBV30 and J usage is TRBJ2-1, with D perhaps matching TRBD2 (5 bases). Trimming stripped 1 base from V and 3 bases from J, with 10 bases between. Germline lookup yields CDR1 GTSNPN and CDR2 SVGIG (reference sequence). The CDR3 runs to 14 residues.

The chain links TRBV21-1 to TRBJ1-2. TRBV21-1 is marked as a pseudogene. The CDR3 consists of 16 residues. The CDR3 coding sequence is TGTGCCAGCAGCAATACCCCTGACAGGGAGGGGGATGGCTACACCTTC. Translated: CASSNTPDREGDGYTF.

V and J are TRBV19 and TRBJ1-5; D call uncertain. This CDR3 contains 14 residues. Germline CDR1 reads LNHDA; CDR2 reads SQIVND (reference sequence). V was shortened by 5 bases and J by 7 bases, with 15 bases between the two germline ends. CDR3: CASSHFEGWQPQHF. For the CDR3, the DNA is TGTGCCAGTAGTCATTTTGAGGGATGGCAGCCCCAGCATTTT. The full variable domain, in which reference TRBV19 and TRBJ1-5 provide the parts outside the CDR3, is DGGITQSPKYLFRKEGQNVTLSCEQNLNHDAMYWYRQDPGQGLRLIYYSQIVNDFQKGDIAEGYSVSREKKESFPLTVTSAQKNPTAFYLCASSHFEGWQPQHFGDGTRLSIL.

The rearrangement uses TRBV27 and TRBJ1-5, with D possibly TRBD1 on 5 matching bases. V lost 3 bases and J lost 7, with 13 bases in between. This CDR3 comprises 14 residues. Germline CDR1 MNHEY, CDR2 SMNVEV (reference sequence). The CDR3 is CASSFGIPGQPQHF. The CDR3 DNA sequence: TGTGCCAGCAGTTTCGGGATACCAGGGCAGCCCCAGCATTTT.

V is TRBV18 and J is TRBJ2-3, with TRBD1 as a possible D gene (5 bases). CDR3 length: 15 residues. The V end lost 2 bases, the J end lost 5 bases, and 14 bases lay between the germline ends. Germline V CDR1 and CDR2: KGHSH, LQKENI. The CDR3: CASSPVDSPGDTQYF. CDR3 coding DNA: TGTGCCAGCTCACCAGTTGACAGCCCCGGAGATACGCAGTATTTT.

In the case of this clone: Other DNA sequences of this sample code for an identical CDR3. The chain joins TRBV4-1 to TRBJ2-3; D call uncertain. CDR1 MGHRA and CDR2 YSYEKL come from the germline V gene. With 1 base removed from V and 0 bases from J, the gap between germline ends came to 2 bases. The length of the CDR3 is 13 residues. The CDR3: CASSQASTDTQYF. In nucleotides, the CDR3 is TGCGCCAGCAGCCAAGCTAGCACAGATACGCAGTATTTT.